This TCR beta chain was profiled in a study of blood T cell repertoires in COVID-19. Study details: The cDNA or gDNA used as material had been derived from T cells, B-cell-depleted T cells, or PBMCs.

Sequencing used immunoSEQ multiplex PCR; TCRdb keeps in-frame clones, though not all of them. The table includes around 280,000 clones, around 85% detected once. J lost 2 bases, V lost 5 bases, and 3 bases had no gene match. Germline values: CDR1 LNHDA, CDR2 SQIVND (reference sequence). The CDR3 runs to 15 residues. This clonotype was sampled from a woman aged 25 to 45 who had recovered from COVID-19. Material: peripheral blood. The chain employs TRBV19 and TRBJ2-1; 10 bases line up with TRBD2. The CDR3 region is CASSVAGGTYNEQFF. The CDR3 nucleotides read TGTGCCAGTAGTGTAGCGGGAGGTACCTACAATGAGCAGTTCTTC. The entire variable domain, with the rest obtained from reference TRBV19 and TRBJ2-1, is as follows: DGGITQSPKYLFRKEGQNVTLSCEQNLNHDAMYWYRQDPGQGLRLIYYSQIVNDFQKGDIAEGYSVSREKKESFPLTVTSAQKNPTAFYLCASSVAGGTYNEQFFGPGTRLTVL.